A single sample gave rise to the 17 T cell receptor beta chains below, sequenced in a study of memory CD4+ T cells and cytomegalovirus serostatus. Using immunoSEQ multiplex PCR, the repertoire was profiled, and TCRdb retains in-frame clones only, with some absent. The data contain tens of thousands of clones, roughly 78% of them singletons. The sort gate was single viable CD3+CD4+CD8-CD45RO+ cells for memory CD4+ T cells. The sample consisted of memory CD4+ T cells from blood. The receptors stem from an adult in good health and CMV-seronegative.

The chain combines TRBV9 with TRBJ2-2; D not certain. The germline V gene encodes CDR1 SGDLS and CDR2 YYNGEE. V was cut by 0 bases and J by 4 bases, with 7 bases left in between. CDR3 length: 14 amino acids. The CDR3 region has the DNA TGTGCCAGCAGCGTAGCGATGGCCACCGGGGAGCTGTTTTTT. Amino acid sequence: CASSVAMATGELFF.

The chain is built from TRBV5-6 and TRBJ1-2; no clear D. This CDR3 region has 14 residues. CDR1 and CDR2 (germline): SGHDT, YYEEEE. The V end was cut by 0 bases, the J end by 2 bases, with 8 bases between. CDR3 sequence: CASSLVRANYGYTF. The CDR3 DNA sequence: TGTGCCAGCAGCTTGGTCCGGGCGAACTATGGCTACACCTTC.

The V gene is TRBV2, the J gene TRBJ2-6; unclear D gene. Germline lookup yields CDR1 SNHLY and CDR2 FYNNEI. V was cut by 6 bases and J by 0 bases, with 6 bases left in between. The CDR3 covers 14 residues. CDR3 sequence reads: CASSPYSGANVLTF. The DNA of the CDR3 is TGTGCCAGCAGCCCTTACTCTGGGGCCAACGTCCTGACTTTC. Full variable domain (outside the CDR3, taken from reference TRBV2 and TRBJ2-6): EPEVTQTPSHQVTQMGQEVILRCVPISNHLYFYWYRQILGQKVEFLVSFYNNEISEKSEIFDDQFSVERPDGSNFTLKIRSTKLEDSAMYFCASSPYSGANVLTFGAGSRLTVL.

The J gene is TRBJ1-1, the V gene TRBV4-3; D is possibly TRBD1 (6 bases). Trimming stripped 3 bases from V and 1 base from J, with 15 bases between. The germline CDR1 and CDR2 sequences are LGHNA and YSLEER. This CDR3 has 16 amino acids. The CDR3 region has the DNA TGCGCCAGCAGCCAGGCCAGGGGAAATTCGAACACTGAAGCTTTCTTT. Its translation: CASSQARGNSNTEAFF.

V gene TRBV6-1 combines with J gene TRBJ1-5; TRBD1 matches 8 bases. The germline V gene encodes CDR1 MNHNS and CDR2 SASEGT. V dropped 3 bases and J dropped 0; count of bases not matched to a gene: 4. The CDR3 has 16 residues. CDR3 sequence (DNA): TGTGCCAGCAGTGAGGTGACAGGGGTTAGCAATCAGCCCCAGCATTTT. It is translated as CASSEVTGVSNQPQHF.

V is TRBV7-2 and J is TRBJ2-1; 8 positions agree with TRBD1. This CDR3 spans 13 amino acids. Germline V CDR1 and CDR2: SGHTA, FQGNSA. V dropped 5 bases and J dropped 8; count of bases not matched to a gene: 5. The CDR3 loop is CASSPRTGYEQFF. The CDR3 DNA reads TGTGCCAGCAGCCCCCGGACAGGGTATGAGCAGTTCTTC.

The genes are TRBV11-2 and TRBJ1-6, with D possibly matching TRBD1 (6 bases). CDR1 is SGHAT and CDR2 is FQNNGV in the germline V gene. This CDR3 region has 15 residues. V lost 4 bases to trimming and J lost 7 bases, with 14 bases between them. CDR3 DNA sequence: TGTGCCAGCAGCTCTCTTACAGGGTTAAATTCACCCCTCCACTTT. Translation: CASSSLTGLNSPLHF.

CDR3 in amino acids: CASREGTYEQYF. For the CDR3, the DNA is TGTGCCAGCAGAGAGGGAACCTACGAGCAGTACTTC. The chain uses TRBV6-6 and TRBJ2-7; tentatively, D is TRBD2 (5 bases). Germline values: CDR1 MNHNY, CDR2 SVGAGI (reference sequence). This CDR3 contains 12 residues. The V end was cut by 6 bases, the J end by 2 bases, with 8 bases between.

This clone appeared a few times. The chain carries TRBV2 and TRBJ1-5; D uncertain. V dropped 3 bases and J dropped 0 bases, with 9 bases sitting between them. This CDR3 has 15 residues. Germline CDR1 SNHLY, CDR2 FYNNEI. CDR3 sequence reads: CASSERANSNQPQHF. Here the CDR3 DNA reads TGTGCCAGCAGTGAGCGGGCAAATAGCAATCAGCCCCAGCATTTT.

V usage is TRBV27 and J usage is TRBJ2-3, with a possible D match to TRBD1 (5 bases). The CDR3 is 15 amino acids. V was pared by 4 bases and J by 6 bases, with 17 bases between. Germline CDR1 MNHEY, CDR2 SMNVEV (reference sequence). For the CDR3, the DNA is TGTGCCAGCAGTTACTGGGGCCAATCTGTGGATACGCAGTATTTT. Protein product: CASSYWGQSVDTQYF.

V usage is TRBV15 and J usage is TRBJ2-4; no firm D call. Trimming stripped 3 bases from V and 6 bases from J, with 12 bases between. The germline V gene has CDR1 LNHNV and CDR2 YYDKDF (reference sequence). This CDR3 region has 14 residues. The CDR3 loop is CATSSGRNGNIQYF. The CDR3 coding sequence is TGTGCCACCAGCAGTGGACGGAACGGAAACATTCAGTACTTC.

The V gene is TRBV5-1, the J gene TRBJ1-1; D is unresolved. The germline gives CDR1 SGHRS, CDR2 YFSETQ. Trimming stripped 4 bases from V and 2 bases from J, with 12 bases between. There are 14 residues in the CDR3. CDR3 sequence (DNA): TGCGCCAGCAGCCAAGTTGCCGGAAACACTGAAGCTTTCTTT. It codes for CASSQVAGNTEAFF.

The chain employs TRBV27 and TRBJ2-4; possibly TRBD1 for D (7 bases). Germline V gene lookup returns CDR1 MNHEY and CDR2 SMNVEV (reference sequence). CDR3 length: 16 residues. V was cut by 3 bases and J by 3 bases, with 15 bases left in between. The CDR3 nucleotides read TGTGCCAGCAGTTTCGCCTACAGGGGAGGCAAAAACATTCAGTACTTC. This encodes CASSFAYRGGKNIQYF.

The chain has TRBV6-5 and TRBJ1-2; a weak D match, TRBD1 (5 bases). The V gene's germline CDR1 is MNHEY and CDR2 SVGAGI. V gave up 5 bases and J gave up 8 bases, with 15 bases separating them. CDR3 length: 13 amino acids. The CDR3 nucleotides are TGTGCCAGCAGTGAGACAGACTACCCCGGCTACACCTTC. It encodes CASSETDYPGYTF.

This chain joins TRBV6-6 and TRBJ1-2; D is unresolved. The ends were cut back, 2 bases at V and 6 bases at J, with 10 bases in the middle. The CDR3 is made up of 13 amino acids. CDR1 MNHNY and CDR2 SVGAGI come from the germline V gene (reference sequence). CDR3 region: CASSYPGSHGYTF. The CDR3 DNA sequence: TGTGCCAGCAGTTACCCCGGGTCTCATGGCTACACCTTC.

The J gene is TRBJ1-2, the V gene TRBV4-3; the D gene is possibly TRBD1 (5 bases). The germline V and J ends were trimmed by 6 bases and 8 bases, with 19 bases remaining between them. CDR1 is LGHNA, CDR2 YSLEER, per germline. This CDR3 contains 14 residues. The CDR3 DNA reads as TGCGCCAGCAGTCGTCTCGGGGGATACGAGGGCTACACCTTC. Its translation: CASSRLGGYEGYTF.

The rearrangement uses TRBV2 and TRBJ2-1; tentative D call: TRBD2 (6 bases). With 8 bases removed from V and 2 bases from J, the gap between germline ends came to 10 bases. The CDR3 has 13 amino acids. Germline loops: CDR1 SNHLY, CDR2 FYNNEI. The CDR3 sequence: CASLRGTYNEQFF. The CDR3 nucleotides are TGTGCCAGCTTGCGGGGAACCTACAATGAGCAGTTCTTC.